The 24 T cell receptor beta chains presented below share a single source sample, sequenced in a study of cytomegalovirus exposure and HLA in healthy donors. The PCR made use of 60 Vbeta and 13 Jbeta primers. Method: immunoSEQ multiplex PCR; TCRdb's copy keeps in-frame clones and lacks some. The sample includes approximately 100,000 clones, roughly 82% of them seen just once. The material sequenced was PBMCs. The receptors shown here come from a man aged 35-49 years in good health and CMV-seropositive.

The V call is TRBV5-1, the J call TRBJ2-1, with TRBD2 matching 10 bases. J gave up 9 bases and V 0 bases, and 6 bases lay outside the gene matches. This CDR3 spans 15 amino acids. Per the germline V gene, CDR1 is SGHRS and CDR2 is YFSETQ. The chain's CDR3 is CASSLASGGAGEQFF. The CDR3 nucleotides read TGCGCCAGCAGCTTGGCCAGCGGGGGGGCCGGTGAGCAGTTCTTC. Supplemented by reference TRBV5-1 and TRBJ2-1, the full variable domain reads KAGVTQTPRYLIKTRGQQVTLSCSPISGHRSVSWYQQTPGQGLQFLFEYFSETQRNKGNFPGRFSGRQFSNSRSEMNVSTLELGDSALYLCASSLASGGAGEQFFGPGTRLTVL.

The rearrangement joins TRBV7-2 to TRBJ2-7; D perhaps matches TRBD2 (6 bases). Germline V gene lookup returns CDR1 SGHTA and CDR2 FQGNSA. The ends were cut back, 4 bases at V and 7 bases at J, with 17 bases in the middle. The CDR3 is made up of 14 amino acids. The DNA for the CDR3 is TGTGCCAGCAGCTCGGACACCGGGGGTTTTGAGCAGTACTTC. Its protein is CASSSDTGGFEQYF.

This chain uses TRBV5-3 with TRBJ1-5; D may be TRBD1 (5 bases). TRBV5-3 qualifies as an ORF whose function is uncertain. V dropped 0 bases and J dropped 7 bases, with 8 bases sitting between them. The CDR3 sequence is 13 residues long. CDR3 DNA sequence: TGTGCCAGAAGCTTGGCGGGGGTCCAGCCCCAGCATTTT. This encodes CARSLAGVQPQHF.

The gene calls are TRBV4-1 and TRBJ2-2; D remains unclear. CDR1 and CDR2 (germline): MGHRA, YSYEKL. The CDR3 is 15 amino acids. V was cut by 2 bases and J by 0 bases, with 7 bases left in between. The CDR3 DNA is TGCGCCAGCAGCCAAAGTACTGCGAACACCGGGGAGCTGTTTTTT. It yields the protein CASSQSTANTGELFF.

This chain links TRBV21-1 with TRBJ2-7; no DNA check was done on the table's D call, TRBD1. TRBV21-1 is labeled a pseudogene. CDR3 size: 17 residues. The CDR3 protein is CASSKPGTGTRAYEQYF. In DNA, the CDR3 is TGTGCCAGCAGCAAACCGGGGACAGGTACAAGGGCATACGAGCAGTACTTC.

The rearrangement uses TRBV4-1 and TRBJ2-3; a weak D match, TRBD1 (7 bases). Germline lookup yields CDR1 MGHRA and CDR2 YSYEKL. V lost 5 bases to trimming and J lost 2 bases, with 14 bases between them. The CDR3 runs to 15 residues. CDR3 sequence (DNA): TGCGCCAGCAGCGGCAGGGGGGCCGCCACAGATACGCAGTATTTT. Protein product: CASSGRGAATDTQYF.

The chain uses TRBV19 and TRBJ2-2, with D tentatively TRBD1 (6 bases). Between the trimmed V and J ends, which lost 0 bases and 6 bases, there was a span of 8 bases. Germline values: CDR1 LNHDA, CDR2 SQIVND (reference sequence). The CDR3 covers 14 residues. This chain's CDR3 is CASSIENRAGELFF. CDR3 sequence (DNA): TGTGCCAGTAGTATAGAGAACAGGGCCGGGGAGCTGTTTTTT. The variable domain in full, completed from reference TRBV19 and TRBJ2-2, reads DGGITQSPKYLFRKEGQNVTLSCEQNLNHDAMYWYRQDPGQGLRLIYYSQIVNDFQKGDIAEGYSVSREKKESFPLTVTSAQKNPTAFYLCASSIENRAGELFFGEGSRLTVL.

A note on this clone: A junction end diverges from the germline sequence, so it may reflect a read error. The V gene is TRBV7-9, the J gene TRBJ1-4, with a weak D call TRBD1 (6 bases). Per germline, CDR1 SEHNR and CDR2 FQNEAQ (reference sequence). This CDR3 has 16 amino acids. CDR3 in amino acids: CSSRRGAQGTNEKLFF. The CDR3 nucleotides are TGTTCCAGCAGGAGAGGTGCACAGGGAACTAATGAAAAACTGTTTTTT.

The chain uses TRBV5-6 and TRBJ1-3; tentatively, D is TRBD1 (5 bases). Germline V CDR1 and CDR2: SGHDT, YYEEEE. The CDR3 totals 15 residues. V was pared by 2 bases and J by 2 bases, with 11 bases between. The CDR3 sequence is CASSLVDRPGNTIYF. The CDR3 DNA follows: TGTGCCAGCAGCTTAGTTGACAGACCTGGAAACACCATATATTTT.

This chain joins TRBV5-1 and TRBJ1-3, with D unclear. V was clipped by 0 bases and J by 2 bases, with 6 bases between them. Germline-derived CDR1 and CDR2 are SGHRS and YFSETQ. This CDR3 comprises 14 residues. The CDR3 DNA is TGCGCCAGCAGCTTGGGCACGGCTGGAAACACCATATATTTT. This encodes CASSLGTAGNTIYF.

V gene TRBV12-5 combines with J gene TRBJ1-1; TRBD1 agrees at 8 bases. This CDR3 is built from 14 residues. CDR1 and CDR2 (germline): LGHNT, FRNRAP. Unmatched junction bases numbered 5, after V lost 6 bases and J lost 2 bases. The chain's CDR3 is CASGRTGLNTEAFF. The CDR3, as DNA: TGTGCTAGTGGGAGGACAGGGCTAAACACTGAAGCTTTCTTT.

Only one count was recorded for this clone. CDR3 sequence reads: CAAPVEDRRNTEAFF. DNA of the CDR3: TGTGCCGCTCCCGTCGAGGACAGGAGGAACACTGAAGCTTTCTTT. The chain uses TRBV7-9 and TRBJ1-1; 7 nucleotides agree with TRBD1. This CDR3 comprises 15 residues. Germline V gives CDR1 SEHNR, CDR2 FQNEAQ (reference sequence). Germline trimming cut 11 bases from V and 1 base from J; bases unmatched to any gene: 13.

This clone was picked up one time. The chain carries TRBV11-2 and TRBJ1-2, with D possibly being TRBD1 (5 bases). Trimming left V 5 bases short and J 5 bases short, with 15 bases between. This CDR3 has 14 residues. Germline CDR1 reads SGHAT; CDR2 reads FQNNGV. The CDR3 sequence: CASSPNAGWYGYTF. The CDR3 coding sequence is TGTGCCAGCAGCCCGAATGCAGGGTGGTATGGCTACACCTTC.

This rearrangement joins TRBV14 to TRBJ2-5; TRBD2 matches 8 bases. Trimming removed 1 base from V and 5 bases from J; junction bases left unmatched: 9. CDR1 and CDR2 (germline): SGHDN, FVKESK. The CDR3 runs to 16 residues. The CDR3 nucleotides read TGTGCCAGCAGCCAAGGTCGGGGGGGGCCTCTGGAGACCCAGTACTTC. Translated, it gives CASSQGRGGPLETQYF.

CDR3 DNA sequence: TGTGCCAGCAGTGACAGGGAAAATTCACCCCTCCACTTT. Translation gives CASSDRENSPLHF. V gene TRBV6-1 combines with J gene TRBJ1-6; TRBD1 is a possible D gene (5 bases). The CDR3 extends over 13 amino acids. Germline lookup yields CDR1 MNHNS and CDR2 SASEGT. Deletions cut 3 bases from V and 7 bases from J, with 7 bases between.

This clone was picked up a small number of times. This chain uses TRBV11-2 with TRBJ2-5; D possibly corresponds to TRBD1 (5 bases). With the DNA end fitting TRBJ2-7 better, the J assignment may be wrong. The CDR3 loop spans 14 amino acids. Germline V lookup: CDR1 SGHAT, CDR2 FQNNGV. The CDR3 nucleotides read TGTGCCAGCAGCTCCACCCGACAGCCCTACGAGCAGTACTTC. Translation: CASSSTRQPYEQYF.

The chain employs TRBV11-2 and TRBJ1-5; 8 nucleotides line up with TRBD1. CDR3 length: 17 residues. Looked up from germline, CDR1 is SGHAT and CDR2 is FQNNGV. V shed 0 bases, J shed 3 bases, and the junction held 7 bases outside the gene matches. CDR3 nucleotide sequence: TGTGCCAGCAGCTTAGAGGCAGGGGGCTTCAACAATCAGCCCCAGCATTTT. Translation: CASSLEAGGFNNQPQHF.

The chain is built from TRBV11-2 and TRBJ2-7, with 8 bases that match TRBD2. The length of the CDR3 is 16 residues. With 5 bases clipped from V and 1 base from J, the junction kept 10 bases outside the gene matches. Germline loops: CDR1 SGHAT, CDR2 FQNNGV. Here the CDR3 reads CASSTRTSSGSYEQYF. CDR3 sequence (DNA): TGTGCCAGCAGCACCCGGACTAGCTCAGGATCCTACGAGCAGTACTTC.

V and J are TRBV19 and TRBJ1-2, with TRBD1 matching 8 bases. The CDR3 is 14 amino acids. Trimming cost V 7 bases and J 2 bases; bases outside gene matches: 6. CDR1 is LNHDA, CDR2 SQIVND, per germline (reference sequence). The CDR3 nucleotides are TGTGCCAGTAACCAGGCAGGGGGCAACTATGGCTACACCTTC. Translated: CASNQAGGNYGYTF.

The chain couples TRBV28 to TRBJ2-1, with a tentative D call TRBD1 (5 bases). The CDR3 is made up of 11 amino acids. The V end lost 6 bases, the J end lost 6 bases, and 6 bases lay between the germline ends. The germline V gene encodes CDR1 MDHEN and CDR2 SYDVKM. Here the CDR3 DNA reads TGTGCCAGCAGGGGGCTCAATGAGCAGTTCTTC. Its translation: CASRGLNEQFF.

This chain links TRBV7-2 with TRBJ2-1; the D gene is possibly TRBD2 (5 bases). Germline V gives CDR1 SGHTA, CDR2 FQGNSA. V was pared by 5 bases and J by 0 bases, with 14 bases between. The CDR3 extends over 16 amino acids. CDR3 in DNA: TGTGCCAGCAGCCGCCGAGCGGTAAGCTCCTACAATGAGCAGTTCTTC. Translated, it gives CASSRRAVSSYNEQFF.

This rearrangement joins TRBV27 to TRBJ2-1; D remains ambiguous. Trimming removed 7 bases at V and 2 bases at J, with 15 bases between. The V gene's germline CDR1 is MNHEY and CDR2 SMNVEV (reference sequence). This CDR3 region has 15 residues. The CDR3, as DNA: TGTGCCAGCACCCGAGATCGCAATACCTACAATGAGCAGTTCTTC. Protein: CASTRDRNTYNEQFF.

The DNA for the CDR3 is TGTGCCAGCAGTCCAAACAGGGGAGGAAGGGAGACCCAGTACTTC. This gives the protein CASSPNRGGRETQYF. J is TRBJ2-5 and V is TRBV27; a possible D gene is TRBD1 (7 bases). The germline V and J ends were trimmed by 5 bases and 5 bases, with 18 bases remaining between them. This CDR3 has 15 residues. CDR1 is MNHEY, CDR2 SMNVEV, per germline (reference sequence).

The chain joins TRBV4-3 to TRBJ2-3; possible D gene TRBD2, 6 bases. V was pared by 0 bases and J by 4 bases, with 14 bases between. CDR3 length: 16 residues. Germline V gene sequence: CDR1 LGHNA, CDR2 YSLEER. CDR3 in amino acids: CASSQDGWGVADTQYF. Written as DNA, the CDR3 is TGCGCCAGCAGCCAAGATGGATGGGGGGTAGCAGATACGCAGTATTTT.